This TCR beta chain was documented in a study of CD8+CD57+ T cells in acquired aplastic anemia. About the study: Sorted CD4+ and CD8+ cell DNA averaged approximately 3.4 ug. Study-wide findings and caveats: Patients and controls had CD8+ Simpson's diversity values that were not significantly distinct. Common to patients and controls were approximately 30 CD8+ CDR3 sequences.

The study profiled TCR beta VDJ and CDR3 using genomic DNA as template. Using its own MiXCR run on the reads, TCRdb lists one record per CDR3 protein. The repertoire has approximately 190,000 distinct CDR3 sequences, around three fifths of them found once; the top ten carry about 43%. The V end lost 11 bases, the J end lost 0 bases, and 15 bases lay between the germline ends. Germline CDR1 reads MDHEN; CDR2 reads SYDVKM. There are 14 residues in the CDR3. This clonotype was seen a few times. Its matching antigen is unknown. Sequencing was done on a sample of sorted CD4+, CD8+, or CD8+CD57+ T cells (not recorded which) from PBMCs. The TCR originated in a human donor with severe aplastic anemia or a healthy control (not recorded which). This chain connects TRBV28 to TRBJ2-3; weak D call: TRBD1 (6 bases). This chain's CDR3 is CAAGEDSSTDTQYF. DNA for the CDR3: TGTGCCGCAGGAGAGGACAGTAGCACAGATACGCAGTATTTT.